The next 16 T cell receptor beta chains were all read from a single sample in a study of T cells in Graves' hyperthyroidism and ophthalmopathy. Amplified TCR beta CDR3 regions came from RNA transcripts. First-round RT-PCR of the TCR CDR3 relied on the HTBI primer set. TCRdb passed the multiplex PCR reads through MiXCR, listing each CDR3 protein once. The data contain roughly 510,000 distinct CDR3 sequences, around 20% of them singletons. The sample comprised blood. The receptors were sampled from a man between 18 and 35 years old with Graves' hyperthyroidism.

This clonotype showed up many times. The gene calls are TRBV5-1 and TRBJ1-1; D is perhaps TRBD1 (6 bases). The V gene lost 7 bases and the J gene lost 7 bases, with 17 bases spanning the gap. The germline V gene has CDR1 SGHRS and CDR2 YFSETQ. The CDR3 runs to 13 residues. The CDR3 region has the DNA TGCGCCAGCGATAAGGGGGAGGGGGTTGAAGCTTTCTTT. It translates to CASDKGEGVEAFF.

This clonotype was observed many times. The rearrangement uses TRBV15 and TRBJ1-5; TRBD1 is a possible D gene (5 bases). The CDR3 contains 15 residues. In germline, CDR1 is LNHNV, CDR2 YYDKDF (reference sequence). Trimming shortened V by 7 bases and J by 4 bases, and 17 bases separated the two germline ends. Here the CDR3 reads CATNGADAQNQPQHF. As DNA, the CDR3 is TGTGCCACCAATGGGGCAGACGCCCAGAATCAGCCCCAGCATTTT.

The J gene is TRBJ2-3, the V gene TRBV11-1; D gene ambiguous. Trimming cost V 2 bases and J 2 bases, with 20 bases left between them. CDR3 length equals 18 residues. The germline V gene encodes CDR1 SGHAT and CDR2 FQDESV (reference sequence). CDR3 loop: CASSLNPKDPDHTDTQYF. CDR3 bases: TGTGCCAGCAGCTTAAACCCGAAAGATCCGGACCACACAGATACGCAGTATTTT.

This clonotype was observed at least ten times. The chain has TRBV6-1 and TRBJ2-7, with D perhaps TRBD1 (6 bases). Trimming took 5 bases from V and 0 from J, leaving 14 bases between them. Germline V gene sequence: CDR1 MNHNS, CDR2 SASEGT. CDR3 length: 15 residues. CDR3 nucleotides: TGTGCCAGCAGTCCGAAGGGGGTGAGCTCCTACGAGCAGTACTTC. Residues: CASSPKGVSSYEQYF.

V is TRBV12-3 or TRBV12-4 and J is TRBJ1-5, with D unclear. The CDR3 covers 14 residues. V was clipped by 3 bases and J by 7 bases, with 13 bases between them. The CDR3 sequence: CASSFQRVGQPQHF. The DNA of the CDR3 is TGTGCCAGCAGTTTTCAGCGGGTAGGGCAGCCCCAGCATTTT.

The chain is built from TRBV20-1 and TRBJ2-7; unclear D gene. The CDR3 has 14 amino acids. The germline gives CDR1 DFQATT, CDR2 SNEGSKA (reference sequence). Trimming cost V 0 bases and J 0 bases, with 9 bases left between them. The CDR3 spells CSARERYTSYEQYF. CDR3 nucleotides: TGCAGTGCTAGAGAGCGCTACACCTCCTACGAGCAGTACTTC.

The sample holds many counts of this clonotype. This sequence joins TRBV12-3 or TRBV12-4 and TRBJ1-2; 10 positions match TRBD1. The CDR3 is 16 residues long. J gave up 5 bases and V 3 bases, and 9 bases lay outside the gene matches. The CDR3: CASSLSGTGVRYGYTF. Written as DNA, the CDR3 is TGTGCCAGCAGTTTGTCCGGGACAGGGGTTCGATATGGCTACACCTTC.

This clonotype occurred once. This may come from a read error, since a much larger clone is one base off. The rearrangement uses TRBV13 and TRBJ1-6; 9 nucleotides line up with TRBD1. The CDR3 runs 16 residues. The V gene's germline CDR1 is PRHDT and CDR2 FYEKMQ (reference sequence). V dropped 8 bases and J dropped 10; count of bases not matched to a gene: 15. The CDR3 DNA sequence: TGTGCCAGCGGGACCTTCGGACAGGGGTTAGGGTCACCCCTCCACTTT. The encoded protein is CASGTFGQGLGSPLHF.

The table lists this clonotype with many counts. The chain is built from TRBV6-2 or TRBV6-3 and TRBJ1-5, with 10 bases identical to TRBD1. The CDR3 runs 18 residues. Germline CDR1 MNHEY, CDR2 SVGEGT. V dropped 0 bases and J dropped 0; count of bases not matched to a gene: 5. The CDR3 loop is CASSYSGTGDLSNQPQHF. CDR3 in DNA: TGTGCCAGCAGTTACTCCGGGACAGGGGACCTTAGCAATCAGCCCCAGCATTTT.

This clonotype was seen ten or more times. The V and J genes are TRBV28 and TRBJ2-7; D is possibly TRBD1 or TRBD2 (5 bases each). V was shortened by 1 base and J by 6 bases, with 13 bases between the two germline ends. The CDR3 consists of 14 residues. Germline assignment: CDR1 MDHEN and CDR2 SYDVKM. The CDR3 sequence is CASSLSGRESEQYF. CDR3 DNA: TGTGCCAGCAGTTTATCGGGGCGAGAGAGCGAGCAGTACTTC.

This clonotype appeared a few times. The chain is built from TRBV6-1 and TRBJ2-7; TRBD2 might be the D (7 bases). CDR3 length: 14 residues. V dropped 1 base and J dropped 4 bases, with 11 bases sitting between them. CDR1 is MNHNS, CDR2 SASEGT, per germline. This chain's CDR3 is CASSEVGGAYEQYF. In DNA, the CDR3 is TGTGCCAGCAGTGAAGTGGGGGGGGCGTACGAGCAGTACTTC.

Here the CDR3 DNA reads TGTGCCACCAGCAGATATGTTGGACTCGCAATTCACGAGCAGTACTTC. Amino acid sequence: CATSRYVGLAIHEQYF. The rearrangement joins TRBV15 to TRBJ2-7; the D gene is possibly TRBD2 (5 bases). Trimming took off 2 bases at V and 5 bases at J, with 19 bases between the two ends. CDR1 and CDR2 from the germline V gene are LNHNV and YYDKDF (reference sequence). The CDR3 contains 16 residues.

This clonotype was recorded many times. This chain connects TRBV12-3 or TRBV12-4 to TRBJ2-2; D could derive from TRBD1 or TRBD2 (5 bases each). V lost 4 bases and J lost 4, with 16 bases in between. The CDR3 loop spans 16 amino acids. The CDR3 reads CASSSPGPGPTGELFF. The CDR3 region has the DNA TGTGCCAGCAGTTCCCCGGGCCCGGGACCCACCGGGGAGCTGTTTTTT.

This chain uses TRBV9 with TRBJ1-1; 10 nucleotides match TRBD1. The CDR3 is 16 residues long. J was trimmed by 4 bases and V by 2 bases; bases with no gene match: 8. The germline gives CDR1 SGDLS, CDR2 YYNGEE. The CDR3, as DNA: TGTGCCAGCAGCGTTGGGACAGGGGATTTCGGCACTGAAGCTTTCTTT. It encodes CASSVGTGDFGTEAFF.

V and J are TRBV12-3 or TRBV12-4 and TRBJ1-2, with TRBD1 matching over 7 bases. The CDR3 spans 16 residues. V shed 5 bases, J shed 4 bases, and the junction held 13 bases outside the gene matches. The CDR3 DNA sequence: TGTGCCAGCAGTAACGACCCTGGGACAGCTTCCTATGGCTACACCTTC. Protein sequence: CASSNDPGTASYGYTF.

A note on this clonotype: One base away lies a much larger clone, so this may be a sequencing read error. Without the conserved terminal phenylalanine or tryptophan, this CDR3 likely stems from a read error. This chain links TRBV3-1 with TRBJ1-1; 9 bases agree with TRBD1. V lost 4 bases, J lost 7 bases, and 7 bases stayed unmatched. Germline lookup yields CDR1 LGHDT and CDR2 YNNKEL (reference sequence). The CDR3 consists of 14 residues. CDR3 amino acids: CASSPGTGIDEAFV. CDR3 bases: TGTGCCAGCAGCCCGGGGACAGGGATCGATGAAGCTTTCGTT.